The 18 T cell receptor beta chains given below trace back to one sample, sequenced in a study of Ad26.COV2.S vaccination and SARS-CoV-2 variants. Measured with immunoSEQ multiplex PCR; TCRdb has only the in-frame clones, and not every one. The sample has some 500,000 clones, nearly 90% seen once. Described treatment: roughly 18 received Ad26.COV2.S at low or high dose, single or two shots; 5 received placebo; per-sample allocation not given. Specimen acquisition occurred on day 63 following the initial vaccine or placebo injection. Specimen: peripheral blood, collected in a trial of Ad26.COV2.S vaccine versus placebo. The receptor set was obtained from a person between 18 and 60 years old who received the Ad26.COV2.S COVID-19 vaccine or a placebo.

The chain employs TRBV9 and TRBJ2-6, with 8 bases lining up with TRBD1. This CDR3 has 17 amino acids. After removal of 0 bases from V and 2 bases from J, the junction contained 4 bases not matched to a gene. Germline V gene lookup returns CDR1 SGDLS and CDR2 YYNGEE. CDR3 region: CASSVGFRGPGANVLTF. CDR3 sequence (DNA): TGTGCCAGCAGCGTAGGGTTCAGGGGGCCTGGGGCCAACGTCCTGACTTTC.

The chain couples TRBV30 to TRBJ1-3; D remains unclear. V was cut by 3 bases and J by 7 bases, with 10 bases left in between. The germline gives CDR1 GTSNPN, CDR2 SVGIG (reference sequence). The CDR3 length is 12 residues. The CDR3: CAWSADGNTIYF. In DNA, the CDR3 is TGTGCCTGGAGCGCCGACGGGAACACCATATATTTT.

This sequence joins TRBV12-3 or TRBV12-4 and TRBJ2-7; maybe TRBD2 (5 bases). V was pared by 4 bases and J by 6 bases, with 13 bases between. This CDR3 is built from 13 residues. Here the CDR3 reads CASSYGSKGEQYV. CDR3 coding DNA: TGTGCCAGCAGTTATGGGAGCAAGGGCGAGCAGTACGTC.

J is TRBJ1-3 and V is TRBV5-5, with D tentatively TRBD1 (6 bases). Germline values: CDR1 SGHKS, CDR2 YYEKEE (reference sequence). With 5 bases removed from V and 4 bases from J, the gap between germline ends came to 16 bases. CDR3 length equals 15 residues. The CDR3 is CASRATGGTGNTIYF. The CDR3 DNA reads as TGTGCCAGCAGAGCGACAGGAGGTACCGGAAACACCATATATTTT. The full variable domain, its missing parts supplied by reference TRBV5-5 and TRBJ1-3, is DAGVTQSPTHLIKTRGQQVTLRCSPISGHKSVSWYQQVLGQGPQFIFQYYEKEERGRGNFPDRFSARQFPNYSSELNVNALLLGDSALYLCASRATGGTGNTIYFGEGSWLTVV.

The gene calls are TRBV7-9 and TRBJ1-1, with D possibly being TRBD1 (6 bases). The CDR3 runs 14 residues. The germline V and J ends were trimmed by 2 bases and 0 bases, with 7 bases remaining between them. Germline CDR1 SEHNR, CDR2 FQNEAQ (reference sequence). For the CDR3, the DNA is TGTGCCAGCAGCTTACAGGGGTTGAACACTGAAGCTTTCTTT. It is translated as CASSLQGLNTEAFF. Using reference TRBV7-9 and TRBJ1-1 for the parts outside the CDR3, the full variable domain is DTGVSQNPRHKITKRGQNVTFRCDPISEHNRLYWYRQTLGQGPEFLTYFQNEAQLEKSRLLSDRFSAERPKGSFSTLEIQRTEQGDSAMYLCASSLQGLNTEAFFGQGTRLTVV.

This chain uses TRBV19 with TRBJ1-2, with D unclear. The ends were cut back, 2 bases at V and 7 bases at J, with 11 bases in the middle. CDR1 LNHDA and CDR2 SQIVND come from the germline V gene (reference sequence). CDR3 size: 13 residues. The CDR3 is CASSIQKRAGYTF. DNA of the CDR3: TGTGCCAGTAGTATACAAAAAAGGGCTGGCTACACCTTC.

CDR3 sequence reads: CASSVGDRLYEQYF. The CDR3 nucleotides are TGTGCCAGCAGCGTAGGGGACAGACTCTACGAGCAGTACTTC. The chain uses TRBV9 and TRBJ2-7; 7 bases line up with TRBD1. The CDR3 sequence is 14 residues long. Per the germline V gene, CDR1 is SGDLS and CDR2 is YYNGEE. The V segment lost 0 bases and the J segment 3 bases; nucleotides outside the gene matches: 3.

The gene calls are TRBV9 and TRBJ1-2; 9 bases align to TRBD1. Germline CDR1 and CDR2: SGDLS and YYNGEE. CDR3 size: 14 residues. J was trimmed by 7 bases and V by 2 bases; bases with no gene match: 6. CDR3 sequence: CASSVGTGNAGYTF. CDR3 DNA: TGTGCCAGCAGCGTGGGGACAGGGAATGCTGGCTACACCTTC.

The chain employs TRBV6-5 and TRBJ2-7; D uncertain. V shed 0 bases and J shed 1 base, with 7 bases lying between them. CDR1 and CDR2 from the germline V gene are MNHEY and SVGAGI. There are 14 residues in the CDR3. Here the CDR3 reads CASSYSINSYEQYV. The DNA of the CDR3 is TGTGCCAGCAGTTACTCGATCAATTCCTACGAGCAGTACGTC.

The rearrangement joins TRBV9 to TRBJ2-3; D perhaps matches TRBD1 (7 bases). CDR1 is SGDLS, CDR2 YYNGEE, per germline. CDR3 length: 15 residues. The V end was cut by 1 base, the J end by 2 bases, with 11 bases between. In nucleotides, the CDR3 is TGTGCCAGCAGCGTAAACAGGGGACTCACAGATACGCAGTATTTT. Translation: CASSVNRGLTDTQYF.

The genes are TRBV4-3 and TRBJ2-1, with TRBD2 matching 9 bases. In germline, CDR1 is LGHNA, CDR2 YSLEER. The V segment lost 0 bases and the J segment 7 bases; nucleotides outside the gene matches: 7. There are 16 residues in the CDR3. CDR3: CASSQDNRREGNEQFF. DNA of the CDR3: TGCGCCAGCAGCCAAGATAACCGGCGGGAGGGAAATGAGCAGTTCTTC.

Note on this clone: The identical CDR3 is also encoded by other nucleotide sequences in the sample. This chain links TRBV12-3 or TRBV12-4 with TRBJ2-3; D is unclear. The CDR3 sequence is 11 residues long. Trimming took 5 bases from V and 6 from J, leaving 6 bases between them. CDR3: CASSLIDTQYF. The CDR3 DNA reads as TGTGCCAGCAGTCTTATCGATACGCAGTATTTT.

This sequence joins TRBV18 and TRBJ1-2, with D uncertain. The CDR3 sequence is 15 residues long. The germline V and J ends were trimmed by 6 bases and 1 base, with 15 bases remaining between them. Per germline, CDR1 KGHSH and CDR2 LQKENI. This chain's CDR3 is CASSDAVEGNYGYTF. CDR3 nucleotides: TGTGCCAGCTCCGACGCCGTTGAGGGTAACTATGGCTACACCTTC.

J is TRBJ2-1 and V is TRBV11-3; 7 bases match TRBD2. The CDR3 extends over 16 amino acids. From germline, CDR1 is SGHNT and CDR2 YENEEA. V lost 1 base and J lost 4; bases outside the gene matches: 7. The DNA of the CDR3 is TGTGCCAGCAGCTTAGTGACGGGGGGAACGTACAATGAGCAGTTCTTC. Translated: CASSLVTGGTYNEQFF.

V usage is TRBV10-3 and J usage is TRBJ2-1, with D possibly being TRBD1 (6 bases). CDR3 length: 12 residues. Trimming shortened V by 4 bases and J by 7 bases, and 8 bases separated the two germline ends. CDR1 and CDR2 (germline): ENHRY, SYGVKD. CDR3 bases: TGTGCCATCAGTGCAGGGGATAATGAGCAGTTCTTC. Translation gives CAISAGDNEQFF.

The chain has TRBV4-2 and TRBJ1-4, with D uncertain. V lost 1 base and J 3 bases, leaving 12 bases between the germline ends. The CDR3 is 16 residues long. Germline V gene sequence: CDR1 LGHNA, CDR2 YNFKEQ. CDR3 DNA: TGTGCCAGCAGCCAAGGGCGTGGCTCTGCTAATGAAAAACTGTTTTTT. Its protein product is CASSQGRGSANEKLFF.

The genes are TRBV19 and TRBJ2-2, with D possibly being TRBD1 or TRBD2 (5 bases each). Between the trimmed V and J ends, which lost 3 bases and 4 bases, there was a span of 15 bases. This CDR3 contains 16 residues. Germline CDR1 is LNHDA and CDR2 is SQIVND (reference sequence). CDR3 nucleotides: TGTGCCAGTAGTATCGGGGCAGGGTATGTCACCGGGGAGCTGTTTTTT. Protein sequence: CASSIGAGYVTGELFF.

This sequence joins TRBV18 and TRBJ1-4, with D possibly matching TRBD1 (5 bases). The ends were cut back, 2 bases at V and 5 bases at J, with 9 bases in the middle. This CDR3 contains 14 residues. Per germline, CDR1 KGHSH and CDR2 LQKENI. CDR3 region: CASSPGAGNEKLFF. CDR3 DNA: TGTGCCAGCTCACCAGGGGCTGGCAATGAAAAACTGTTTTTT.